These 28 T cell receptor beta chains originate from one sample sequenced in a study of PD-1 blockade in classical Hodgkin lymphoma. Each patient experienced a relapse that followed autologous stem cell transplantation, and brentuximab vedotin exposure varied. Generated by immunoSEQ multiplex PCR, the TCRdb table keeps only in-frame clones and is missing some. The sample has 70,000 to 85,000 clones, about 92% seen once. Sequenced here: peripheral blood mononuclear cells (PBMCs), sampled at baseline. All receptors derive from a human donor with classical Hodgkin lymphoma.

V usage is TRBV15 and J usage is TRBJ2-4; a weak D match, TRBD2 (5 bases). The CDR3 sequence is 16 residues long. The ends were cut back, 8 bases at V and 0 bases at J, with 17 bases in the middle. Germline values: CDR1 LNHNV, CDR2 YYDKDF (reference sequence). The CDR3 bases are TGTGCCACCTCGCAAAAGGAGGACTCAGCCAAAAACATTCAGTACTTC. Translated, it gives CATSQKEDSAKNIQYF.

This rearrangement joins TRBV6-5 to TRBJ1-3; D gene ambiguous. The CDR3 is 15 amino acids. Looked up from germline, CDR1 is MNHEY and CDR2 is SVGAGI. Deletions cut 2 bases from V and 0 bases from J, with 8 bases between. The chain's CDR3 is CASSYPSGSGNTIYF. CDR3 sequence (DNA): TGTGCCAGCAGTTACCCCTCGGGCTCTGGAAACACCATATATTTT.

The chain couples TRBV19 to TRBJ2-7; TRBD1 or TRBD2 may be the D gene (6 bases each). V was cut by 3 bases and J by 0 bases, with 12 bases left in between. Looked up from germline, CDR1 is LNHDA and CDR2 is SQIVND (reference sequence). The CDR3 is 15 amino acids. The CDR3 DNA follows: TGTGCCAGTAGTATCCCCGGGGGCGACTCCTACGAGCAGTACTTC. Translating it yields CASSIPGGDSYEQYF.

J is TRBJ2-5 and V is TRBV4-1, with 8 bases identical to TRBD2. Germline V gene lookup returns CDR1 MGHRA and CDR2 YSYEKL. The CDR3 extends over 14 amino acids. V shed 1 base, J shed 5 bases, and the junction held 3 bases outside the gene matches. In DNA form, the CDR3 reads TGCGCCAGCAGCCAAGGGGCTAGCGGGGAGACCCAGTACTTC. It specifies CASSQGASGETQYF.

Only one count was recorded for this clone. The chain employs TRBV28 and TRBJ2-3; D gene ambiguous. The length of the CDR3 is 15 residues. V gave up 1 base and J gave up 0 bases, with 8 bases separating them. The germline V gene encodes CDR1 MDHEN and CDR2 SYDVKM. CDR3 protein: CASSLSAVSTDTQYF. The CDR3, as DNA: TGTGCCAGCAGTTTATCGGCGGTTAGCACAGATACGCAGTATTTT.

This rearrangement joins TRBV21-1 to TRBJ1-1. TRBV21-1 is a documented pseudogene. This CDR3 contains 15 residues. CDR3 DNA sequence: TGTGCCAGCAGCAAGTTTGGACGGTTGAACACTGAAGCTTTCTTT. Protein sequence: CASSKFGRLNTEAFF.

The chain has TRBV7-3 and TRBJ2-5, with 7 bases aligning to TRBD2. The CDR3 has 15 amino acids. Germline CDR1 SGHTA, CDR2 FQGTGA. With 2 bases clipped from V and 4 bases from J, the junction kept 7 bases outside the gene matches. This CDR3 is CASSLFSASGETQYF. In nucleotides, the CDR3 is TGTGCCAGCAGCTTATTTTCGGCTAGCGGAGAGACCCAGTACTTC. The variable domain in full, with the rest retrieved from reference TRBV7-3 and TRBJ2-5, is GAGVSQTPSNKVTEKGKYVELRCDPISGHTALYWYRQSLGQGPEFLIYFQGTGAADDSGLPNDRFFAVRPEGSVSTLKIQRTERGDSAVYLCASSLFSASGETQYFGPGTRLLVL.

This chain uses TRBV7-9 with TRBJ1-1; D gene uncertain. The CDR3 extends over 12 amino acids. Per germline, CDR1 SEHNR and CDR2 FQNEAQ (reference sequence). Trimming cost V 5 bases and J 7 bases, with 11 bases left between them. CDR3 sequence (DNA): TGTGCCAGCAGCGCCTGGGTCCTTGAAGCTTTCTTT. Amino acid sequence: CASSAWVLEAFF.

The gene calls are TRBV9 and TRBJ2-6, with D tentatively TRBD1 (5 bases). This CDR3 has 18 residues. CDR1 and CDR2 from the germline V gene are SGDLS and YYNGEE. Trimming took off 0 bases at V and 2 bases at J, with 15 bases between the two ends. The CDR3: CASSVEPAGPPGANVLTF. The CDR3 nucleotides are TGTGCCAGCAGCGTAGAGCCGGCAGGGCCCCCTGGGGCCAACGTCCTGACTTTC. The variable domain in full, with the rest retrieved from reference TRBV9 and TRBJ2-6, is DSGVTQTPKHLITATGQRVTLRCSPRSGDLSVYWYQQSLDQGLQFLIQYYNGEERAKGNILERFSAQQFPDLHSELNLSSLELGDSALYFCASSVEPAGPPGANVLTFGAGSRLTVL.

This clone has only one observation. The CDR3 DNA follows: TGTGCCAGCAGCCAAGATAGGAAGGCAGTCAATTCACCCCTCCACTTT. Amino acid sequence: CASSQDRKAVNSPLHF. This chain links TRBV14 with TRBJ1-6; D is unclear. The V gene lost 0 bases and the J gene lost 7 bases, with 13 bases spanning the gap. CDR3 length: 16 amino acids. The germline gives CDR1 SGHDN, CDR2 FVKESK.

The rearrangement links TRBV10-3 to TRBJ2-1; 13 bases align to TRBD2. The V gene end was trimmed by 4 bases and the J gene end by 3 bases; junction bases not matched to a gene: 3. Germline CDR1 and CDR2: ENHRY and SYGVKD. CDR3 length: 16 residues. The CDR3 sequence is CAISATSGGDYNEQFF. The CDR3 DNA reads TGTGCCATCAGTGCTACTAGCGGGGGGGACTACAATGAGCAGTTCTTC.

V and J are TRBV19 and TRBJ2-6; tentatively, D is TRBD1 (6 bases). CDR1 LNHDA and CDR2 SQIVND come from the germline V gene (reference sequence). CDR3 size: 18 residues. Trimming took off 4 bases at V and 2 bases at J, with 18 bases between the two ends. The CDR3 sequence: CASSTGDTLEPGANVLTF. In DNA form, the CDR3 reads TGTGCCAGTAGTACCGGGGACACTTTGGAACCTGGGGCCAACGTCCTGACTTTC.

V usage is TRBV6-1 and J usage is TRBJ1-4; D might be TRBD1 (6 bases). Per germline, CDR1 MNHNS and CDR2 SASEGT. The CDR3 runs to 15 residues. V lost 8 bases, J lost 5 bases, and 18 bases lay in between. As DNA, the CDR3 is TGTGCCAGCCCGGGGTTTGAGCAGGGGAATGAAAAACTGTTTTTT. It encodes CASPGFEQGNEKLFF.

The gene calls are TRBV2 and TRBJ2-2; TRBD1 matches at 9 bases. CDR3 length: 14 amino acids. V shed 11 bases, J shed 0 bases, and the junction held 4 bases outside the gene matches. Germline CDR1 reads SNHLY; CDR2 reads FYNNEI. The CDR3 sequence: CAEGQGANTGELFF. The CDR3 DNA reads as TGTGCCGAGGGACAGGGCGCGAACACCGGGGAGCTGTTTTTT.

The chain carries TRBV6-5 and TRBJ1-3; D perhaps matches TRBD1 (6 bases). The length of the CDR3 is 13 residues. V lost 7 bases and J lost 4, with 11 bases in between. Per germline, CDR1 MNHEY and CDR2 SVGAGI. Here the CDR3 DNA reads TGTGCCAGCACCTCGACAGGAGGAAACACCATATATTTT. Encoded protein: CASTSTGGNTIYF.

V gene TRBV5-4 combines with J gene TRBJ2-2, with 8 bases aligning to TRBD1. Trimming took 0 bases from V and 1 from J; bases not matched to a gene: 5. The CDR3 has 17 amino acids. Germline CDR1 reads SGHNT; CDR2 reads YYREEE (reference sequence). The CDR3 coding sequence is TGTGCCAGCAGCTTGGTGTCCGGACAGGGGAACACCGGGGAGCTGTTTTTT. It translates to CASSLVSGQGNTGELFF.

The rearrangement links TRBV7-9 to TRBJ2-3; no clear D gene. The V end was cut by 2 bases, the J end by 1 base, with 4 bases between. This CDR3 is 13 amino acids long. The V gene's germline CDR1 is SEHNR and CDR2 FQNEAQ (reference sequence). The CDR3 protein is CASSLFGTDTQYF. The CDR3 nucleotides read TGTGCCAGCAGCTTATTCGGCACAGATACGCAGTATTTT.

This chain joins TRBV10-3 and TRBJ1-2; D may be TRBD1 (5 bases). This CDR3 comprises 15 residues. The germline CDR1 and CDR2 sequences are ENHRY and SYGVKD. V was shortened by 0 bases and J by 4 bases, with 12 bases between the two germline ends. The CDR3 DNA is TGTGCCATCAGTGAGTCGATTGACAGATTCTATGGCTACACCTTC. Translating it yields CAISESIDRFYGYTF.

The V and J genes are TRBV5-4 and TRBJ2-6, with a tentative D call TRBD2 (6 bases). The CDR3 totals 17 residues. The V and J ends lost 0 bases and 3 bases respectively, with 13 bases between them. Germline lookup yields CDR1 SGHNT and CDR2 YYREEE (reference sequence). The CDR3 bases are TGTGCCAGCAGCTTGGCCTTTCGGGGAGGTGGGGCCAACGTCCTGACTTTC. Amino acid sequence: CASSLAFRGGGANVLTF.

The genes are TRBV6-5 and TRBJ2-1; D is perhaps TRBD1 (5 bases). CDR1 is MNHEY and CDR2 is SVGAGI in the germline V gene. Trimming shortened V by 4 bases and J by 4 bases, and 8 bases separated the two germline ends. The CDR3 loop spans 13 amino acids. CDR3 residues: CASSSDSYNEQFF. In DNA form, the CDR3 reads TGTGCCAGCAGTTCTGACAGTTACAATGAGCAGTTCTTC.

The chain employs TRBV6-5 and TRBJ2-2; no firm D call. The CDR3 has 13 amino acids. Germline V gene data show CDR1 as MNHEY and CDR2 as SVGAGI. V lost 5 bases and J 3 bases, leaving 7 bases between the germline ends. Here the CDR3 reads CASSPRYTGELFF. The DNA of the CDR3 is TGTGCCAGCAGTCCCCGGTACACCGGGGAGCTGTTTTTT.

The J gene is TRBJ1-5, the V gene TRBV6-1, with 8 bases fitting TRBD1. The CDR3 is made up of 15 amino acids. Germline loops: CDR1 MNHNS, CDR2 SASEGT. J gave up 7 bases and V 3 bases, and 8 bases lay outside the gene matches. The chain's CDR3 is CASSDQGAIRQPQHF. Written as DNA, the CDR3 is TGTGCCAGCAGTGATCAGGGGGCGATTAGACAGCCCCAGCATTTT.

The CDR3 sequence: CASSFLGLAKNIQYF. The CDR3 bases are TGTGCCAGCAGCTTTTTAGGGCTAGCCAAAAACATTCAGTACTTC. The chain carries TRBV7-2 and TRBJ2-4; the D is unclear. This CDR3 has 15 residues. Per germline, CDR1 SGHTA and CDR2 FQGNSA. Deletions cut 3 bases from V and 0 bases from J, with 9 bases between.

This clone has only one observation. The chain uses TRBV5-1 and TRBJ2-3, with 7 positions matching TRBD1. This CDR3 has 15 residues. V was pared by 4 bases and J by 5 bases, with 10 bases of the junction left unmatched. CDR1 is SGHRS, CDR2 YFSETQ, per germline. DNA of the CDR3: TGCGCCAGCAGCCAGACAGGGCCCACGCGAGATACGCAGTATTTT. Residues: CASSQTGPTRDTQYF. Complete variable domain (other parts from reference TRBV5-1 and TRBJ2-3): KAGVTQTPRYLIKTRGQQVTLSCSPISGHRSVSWYQQTPGQGLQFLFEYFSETQRNKGNFPGRFSGRQFSNSRSEMNVSTLELGDSALYLCASSQTGPTRDTQYFGPGTRLTVL.

The chain employs TRBV6-5 and TRBJ1-5; D is uncertain. Trimming left V 0 bases short and J 4 bases short, with 4 bases between. This CDR3 has 13 residues. Germline CDR1 and CDR2: MNHEY and SVGAGI. CDR3 in amino acids: CASSYSPNQPQHF. CDR3 DNA sequence: TGTGCCAGCAGTTACTCCCCAAATCAGCCCCAGCATTTT.

CDR3 residues: CASSPNYYSYEQYF. The CDR3 coding sequence is TGTGCCAGCAGCCCAAACTATTACTCCTACGAGCAGTACTTC. V and J are TRBV28 and TRBJ2-7; no definite D call. CDR1 and CDR2 from the germline V gene are MDHEN and SYDVKM. The CDR3 loop spans 14 amino acids. V gave up 6 bases and J gave up 0 bases, with 12 bases separating them. Combining the CDR3 with reference TRBV28 and TRBJ2-7 gives the whole variable domain DVKVTQSSRYLVKRTGEKVFLECVQDMDHENMFWYRQDPGLGLRLIYFSYDVKMKEKGDIPEGYSVSREKKERFSLILESASTNQTSMYLCASSPNYYSYEQYFGPGTRLTVT.

This clone was seen a handful of times. A read error may account for a junction end that differs from germline. The chain uses TRBV5-1 and TRBJ1-2; no clear D. Germline loops: CDR1 SGHRS, CDR2 YFSETQ. The CDR3 spans 11 residues. Here the CDR3 reads CASSLAGQYDF. As DNA, the CDR3 is TGCGCCAGCAGCTTGGCCGGGCAGTACGACTTC.

V is TRBV7-6 and J is TRBJ1-1; the D gene is possibly TRBD1 (5 bases). Germline V gives CDR1 SGHVS, CDR2 FNYEAQ. V was pared by 4 bases and J by 4 bases, with 25 bases between. There are 18 residues in the CDR3. The CDR3 bases are TGTGCCAGCAGCTCGGGCCCCACTTTTAGCGGGCAGGGCACTGAAGCTTTCTTT. This translates into CASSSGPTFSGQGTEAFF.